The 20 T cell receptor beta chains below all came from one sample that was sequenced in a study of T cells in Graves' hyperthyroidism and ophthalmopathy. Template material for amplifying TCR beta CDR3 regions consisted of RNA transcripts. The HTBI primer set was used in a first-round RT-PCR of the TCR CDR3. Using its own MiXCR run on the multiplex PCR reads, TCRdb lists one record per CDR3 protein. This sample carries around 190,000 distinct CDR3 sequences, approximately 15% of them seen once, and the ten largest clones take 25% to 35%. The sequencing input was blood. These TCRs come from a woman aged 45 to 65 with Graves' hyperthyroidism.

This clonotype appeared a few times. DNA of the CDR3: TGCGCCAGCAGCCAACGGACAGATATTAGCACAGATACGCAGTATTTT. It is translated as CASSQRTDISTDTQYF. The chain has TRBV4-1 and TRBJ2-3, with a tentative D call TRBD1 (6 bases). CDR1 MGHRA and CDR2 YSYEKL come from the germline V gene. The length of the CDR3 is 16 residues. V shed 2 bases and J shed 0 bases, with 12 bases lying between them.

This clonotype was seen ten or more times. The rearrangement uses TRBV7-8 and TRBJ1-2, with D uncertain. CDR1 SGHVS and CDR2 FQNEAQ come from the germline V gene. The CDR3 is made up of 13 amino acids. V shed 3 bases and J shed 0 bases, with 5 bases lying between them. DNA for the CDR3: TGTGCCAGCAGCTTCCTCCCTAACTATGGCTACACCTTC. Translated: CASSFLPNYGYTF.

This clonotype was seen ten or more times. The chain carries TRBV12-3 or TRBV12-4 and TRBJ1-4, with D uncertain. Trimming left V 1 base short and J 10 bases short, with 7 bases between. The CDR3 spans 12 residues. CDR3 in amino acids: CASSLGKGKLFF. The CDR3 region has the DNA TGTGCCAGCAGTTTAGGGAAGGGAAAACTGTTTTTT.

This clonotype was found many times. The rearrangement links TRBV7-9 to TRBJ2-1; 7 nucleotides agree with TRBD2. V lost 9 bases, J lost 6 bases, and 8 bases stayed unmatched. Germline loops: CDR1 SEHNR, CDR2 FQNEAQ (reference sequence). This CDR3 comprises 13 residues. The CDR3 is CASLAAGPNEQFF. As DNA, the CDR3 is TGTGCCAGTCTGGCAGCGGGGCCCAATGAGCAGTTCTTC.

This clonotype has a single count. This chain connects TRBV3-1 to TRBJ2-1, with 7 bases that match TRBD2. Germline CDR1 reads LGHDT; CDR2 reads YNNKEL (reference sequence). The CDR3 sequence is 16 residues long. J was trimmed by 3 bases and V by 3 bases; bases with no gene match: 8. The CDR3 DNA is TGTGCCAGCAGCCAGTTTAGCGGGTCCTTCTACAATGAGCAGTTCTTC. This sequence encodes CASSQFSGSFYNEQFF.

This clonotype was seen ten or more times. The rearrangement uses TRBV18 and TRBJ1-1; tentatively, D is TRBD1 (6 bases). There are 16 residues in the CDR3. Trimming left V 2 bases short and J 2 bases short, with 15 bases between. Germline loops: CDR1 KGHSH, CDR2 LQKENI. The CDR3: CASSPNSVGANTEAFF. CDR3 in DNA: TGTGCCAGCTCACCAAACTCTGTGGGGGCCAACACTGAAGCTTTCTTT.

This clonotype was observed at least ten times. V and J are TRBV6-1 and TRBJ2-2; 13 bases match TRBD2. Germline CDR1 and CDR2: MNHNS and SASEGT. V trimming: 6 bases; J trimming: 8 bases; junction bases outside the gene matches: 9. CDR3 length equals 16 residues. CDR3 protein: CASSPGTSGEVGELFF. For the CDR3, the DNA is TGTGCCAGCAGCCCCGGGACTAGCGGGGAGGTAGGGGAGCTGTTTTTT.

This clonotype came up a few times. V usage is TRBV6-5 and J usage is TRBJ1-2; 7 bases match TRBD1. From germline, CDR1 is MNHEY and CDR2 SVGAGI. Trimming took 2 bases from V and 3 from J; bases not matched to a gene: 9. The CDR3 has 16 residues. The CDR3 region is CASSYTPGGGDYGYTF. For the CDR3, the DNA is TGTGCCAGCAGTTACACCCCAGGGGGAGGGGACTATGGCTACACCTTC.

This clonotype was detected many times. The CDR3 sequence: CASSLGDRAPDEQYF. The CDR3 bases are TGCGCCAGCAGCTTGGGCGACAGGGCACCTGACGAGCAGTACTTC. The chain is built from TRBV5-1 and TRBJ2-7; 7 bases are shared with TRBD1. Germline V CDR1 and CDR2: SGHRS, YFSETQ. V lost 0 bases, J lost 5 bases, and 8 bases stayed unmatched. There are 15 residues in the CDR3.

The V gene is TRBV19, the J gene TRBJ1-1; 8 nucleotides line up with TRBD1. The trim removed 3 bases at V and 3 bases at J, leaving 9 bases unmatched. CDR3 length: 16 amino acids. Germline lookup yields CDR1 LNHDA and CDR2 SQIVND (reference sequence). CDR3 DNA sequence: TGTGCCAGTAGTATCCCTGCAGGGGGCGTCGACACTGAAGCTTTCTTT. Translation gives CASSIPAGGVDTEAFF.

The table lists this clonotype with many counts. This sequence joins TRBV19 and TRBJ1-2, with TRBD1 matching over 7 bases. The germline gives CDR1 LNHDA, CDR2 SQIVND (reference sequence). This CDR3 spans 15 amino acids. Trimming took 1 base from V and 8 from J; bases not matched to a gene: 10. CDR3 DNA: TGTGCCAGTAGTATAGTCGGCACGACAGGGCGCGGCTACACCTTC. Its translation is CASSIVGTTGRGYTF.

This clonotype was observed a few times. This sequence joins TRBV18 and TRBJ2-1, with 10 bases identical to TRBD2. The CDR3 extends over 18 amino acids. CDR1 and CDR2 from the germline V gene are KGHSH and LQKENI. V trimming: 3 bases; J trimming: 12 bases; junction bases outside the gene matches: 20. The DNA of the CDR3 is TGTGCCAGCTCACCGTTAAGGCCAGGACTAGCGGACTCGGGTGTGCAGTTCTTC. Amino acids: CASSPLRPGLADSGVQFF.

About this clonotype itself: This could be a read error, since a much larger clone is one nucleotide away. CDR3: CASCYSAGYTF. In DNA form, the CDR3 reads TGTGCCAGCTGTTACTCGGCCGGCTACACCTTC. This chain joins TRBV6-5 and TRBJ1-2, with D unresolved. CDR3 size: 11 residues. The V gene's germline CDR1 is MNHEY and CDR2 SVGAGI.

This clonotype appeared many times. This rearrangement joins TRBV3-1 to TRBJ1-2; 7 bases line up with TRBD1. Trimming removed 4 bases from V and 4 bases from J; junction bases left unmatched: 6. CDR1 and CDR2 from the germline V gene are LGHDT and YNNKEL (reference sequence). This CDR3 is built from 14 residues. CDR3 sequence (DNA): TGTGCCAGCAGCCCAGGGGGTTTGATCTATGGCTACACCTTC. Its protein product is CASSPGGLIYGYTF.

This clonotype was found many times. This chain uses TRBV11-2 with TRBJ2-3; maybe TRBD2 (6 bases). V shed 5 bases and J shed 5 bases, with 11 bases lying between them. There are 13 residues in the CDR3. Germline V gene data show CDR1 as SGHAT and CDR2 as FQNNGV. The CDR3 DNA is TGTGCCAGCAGCGGCCGGGGAGGAGATACGCAGTATTTT. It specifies CASSGRGGDTQYF.

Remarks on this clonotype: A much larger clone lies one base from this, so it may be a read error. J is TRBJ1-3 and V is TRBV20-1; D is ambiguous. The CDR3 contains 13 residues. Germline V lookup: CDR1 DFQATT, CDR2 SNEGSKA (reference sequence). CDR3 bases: TGCAGTGCTAGGTCAGGCTCTGGAAACGCCATATATTTT. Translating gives CSARSGSGNAIYF.

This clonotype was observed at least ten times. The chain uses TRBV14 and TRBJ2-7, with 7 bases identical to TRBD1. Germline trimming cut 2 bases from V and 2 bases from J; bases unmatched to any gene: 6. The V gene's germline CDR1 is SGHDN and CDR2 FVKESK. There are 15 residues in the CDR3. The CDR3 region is CASSQPDRFPYEQYF. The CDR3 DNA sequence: TGTGCCAGCAGCCAACCGGACAGGTTCCCCTACGAGCAGTACTTC.

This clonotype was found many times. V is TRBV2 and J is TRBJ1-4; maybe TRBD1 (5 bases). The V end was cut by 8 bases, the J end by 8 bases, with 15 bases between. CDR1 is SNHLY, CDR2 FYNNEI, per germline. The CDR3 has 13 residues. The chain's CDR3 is CASGKSEGEKLFF. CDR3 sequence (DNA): TGTGCCAGCGGAAAGTCTGAGGGGGAAAAACTGTTTTTT.

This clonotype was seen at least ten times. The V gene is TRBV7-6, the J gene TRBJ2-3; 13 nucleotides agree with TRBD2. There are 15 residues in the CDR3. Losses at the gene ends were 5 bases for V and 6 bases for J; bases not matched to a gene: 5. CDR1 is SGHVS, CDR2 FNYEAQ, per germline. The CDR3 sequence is CASSLTSGGSDTQYF. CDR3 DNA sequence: TGTGCCAGCAGCCTGACTAGCGGGGGGTCTGATACGCAGTATTTT.

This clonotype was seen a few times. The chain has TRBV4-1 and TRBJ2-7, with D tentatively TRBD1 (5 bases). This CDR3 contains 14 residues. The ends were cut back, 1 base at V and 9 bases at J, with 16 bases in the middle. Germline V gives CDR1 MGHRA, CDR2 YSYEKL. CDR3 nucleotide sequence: TGCGCCAGCAGCCAAGCATTAGGGGTAATGAGGCAGTACTTC. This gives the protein CASSQALGVMRQYF.